These 18 T cell receptor beta chains were all obtained from the same sample, sequenced in a study of sequential checkpoint blockade in melanoma. The method was immunoSEQ multiplex PCR; TCRdb's version includes in-frame clones alone and lacks a portion of them. Of about 35,000 clones listed, 70% to 90% are singletons. Treatment specified: randomized to nivolumab then ipilimumab (arm A) or the reverse (arm B). The sample consisted of CD8+ T cells sorted from blood (inferred from file names), taken from a patient given nivolumab and ipilimumab in sequence. The receptors were gathered from a human donor with melanoma.

The chain recombines TRBV11-2 with TRBJ2-1; 7 nucleotides match TRBD1. V lost 4 bases, J lost 7 bases, and 1 base stayed unmatched. Germline CDR1 reads SGHAT; CDR2 reads FQNNGV. This CDR3 has 12 amino acids. The CDR3 loop is CASSSGQNEQFF. As DNA, the CDR3 is TGTGCCAGCAGCTCGGGACAGAATGAGCAGTTCTTC.

The rearrangement joins TRBV28 to TRBJ1-1; the D gene is possibly TRBD1 (5 bases). From germline, CDR1 is MDHEN and CDR2 SYDVKM. The CDR3 is made up of 15 amino acids. Trimming removed 3 bases from V and 1 base from J, with 12 bases in between. For the CDR3, the DNA is TGTGCCAGCAGTTTTTCTGGGGGAGGGAACACTGAAGCTTTCTTT. It specifies CASSFSGGGNTEAFF. Based on the CDR3 plus reference TRBV28 and TRBJ1-1, the full variable domain is DVKVTQSSRYLVKRTGEKVFLECVQDMDHENMFWYRQDPGLGLRLIYFSYDVKMKEKGDIPEGYSVSREKKERFSLILESASTNQTSMYLCASSFSGGGNTEAFFGQGTRLTVV.

This clone was recorded a few times. The V gene is TRBV19, the J gene TRBJ2-7, with 10 bases that match TRBD1. The germline V gene encodes CDR1 LNHDA and CDR2 SQIVND (reference sequence). The CDR3 has 13 residues. The CDR3 sequence: CATTGTGVGEQYF. The CDR3 nucleotides read TGTGCAACGACCGGGACAGGGGTCGGCGAGCAGTACTTC.

In DNA form, the CDR3 reads TGTGCCAGCAGCCGTTCATTAGCGGGGCTCTACAATGAGCAGTTCTTC. The encoded protein is CASSRSLAGLYNEQFF. The J gene is TRBJ2-1, the V gene TRBV16; TRBD2 matches at 8 bases. Germline V lookup: CDR1 KGHSY, CDR2 FQNENV. The CDR3 length is 16 residues. V trimming: 4 bases; J trimming: 3 bases; junction bases outside the gene matches: 8.

The chain recombines TRBV6-4 with TRBJ2-1; 13 bases fit TRBD2. Germline V lookup: CDR1 MRHNA, CDR2 SNTAGT. The CDR3 loop spans 15 amino acids. V lost 2 bases and J lost 8; bases outside the gene matches: 3. For the CDR3, the DNA is TGTGCCAGCAGTGACCAGGGACTAGCGGGGCATGAGCAGTTCTTC. This sequence encodes CASSDQGLAGHEQFF.

This rearrangement joins TRBV5-4 to TRBJ2-7; the D gene is possibly TRBD2 (6 bases). The V end was cut by 2 bases, the J end by 4 bases, with 10 bases between. Germline CDR1 is SGHNT and CDR2 is YYREEE (reference sequence). The CDR3 extends over 13 amino acids. CDR3 nucleotides: TGTGCCAGCAGCTTCCGGGGGTATTACGAGCAGTACTTC. This codes for CASSFRGYYEQYF.

This chain links TRBV27 with TRBJ1-1; D unclear. This CDR3 region has 16 residues. Deletions cut 0 bases from V and 0 bases from J, with 11 bases between. Per germline, CDR1 MNHEY and CDR2 SMNVEV (reference sequence). In DNA, the CDR3 is TGTGCCAGCAGTTTATCATCCCCCCCTATGAACACTGAAGCTTTCTTT. Its protein is CASSLSSPPMNTEAFF.

V is TRBV19 and J is TRBJ2-5; 11 bases are a match to TRBD2. CDR1 and CDR2 from the germline V gene are LNHDA and SQIVND (reference sequence). The CDR3 runs to 14 residues. Unmatched junction bases numbered 3, after V lost 5 bases and J lost 4 bases. CDR3 in amino acids: CASSVAGGRETQYF. The CDR3 coding sequence is TGTGCCAGTAGTGTAGCGGGGGGGAGAGAGACCCAGTACTTC.

This rearrangement joins TRBV4-1 to TRBJ2-7; unclear D gene. CDR3 length equals 13 residues. Germline lookup yields CDR1 MGHRA and CDR2 YSYEKL. With 2 bases removed from V and 5 bases from J, the gap between germline ends came to 10 bases. The CDR3, as DNA: TGCGCCAGCAGCCAATCCCCCTTAGACGAGCAGTACTTC. Translated, it gives CASSQSPLDEQYF.

For this clone: One end of the junction is discordant with germline, which a read error may explain. Other DNA sequences within the sample encode an identical CDR3. The chain has TRBV11-2 and TRBJ1-6; D remains unclear. CDR3 length: 15 residues. The germline V gene has CDR1 SGHAT and CDR2 FQNNGV. In nucleotides, the CDR3 is TGTGCCAGCAGCTTTTATCGGTTTCATAATTCACCCCTCCATTTT. This sequence encodes CASSFYRFHNSPLHF.

The gene calls are TRBV28 and TRBJ2-3; D is perhaps TRBD2 (6 bases). The germline gives CDR1 MDHEN, CDR2 SYDVKM. The CDR3 runs to 16 residues. V lost 3 bases to trimming and J lost 2 bases, with 15 bases between them. CDR3 nucleotide sequence: TGTGCCAGCAGTTTTTTAGGGACTGGATTCACAGATACGCAGTATTTT. This sequence encodes CASSFLGTGFTDTQYF.

This clone has only a few counts. V is TRBV15 and J is TRBJ2-1; 7 bases agree with TRBD2. Losses at the gene ends were 7 bases for V and 5 bases for J; bases not matched to a gene: 8. The length of the CDR3 is 14 residues. Germline V gives CDR1 LNHNV, CDR2 YYDKDF (reference sequence). CDR3 nucleotide sequence: TGTGCCACCACCTGGGAGGGCGTAAACAATGAGCAGTTCTTC. It encodes CATTWEGVNNEQFF.

This clone is labeled as medium-sized. The chain recombines TRBV7-9 with TRBJ2-7; 10 nucleotides align to TRBD2. This CDR3 is 15 amino acids long. The junction had 7 bases not matched to a gene; V was cut back by 5 bases and J by 3 bases. In germline, CDR1 is SEHNR, CDR2 FQNEAQ (reference sequence). Written as DNA, the CDR3 is TGTGCCAGCAGCGCGGGGGGACTAGCGAACTACGAGCAGTACTTC. Translated: CASSAGGLANYEQYF.

The chain employs TRBV10-3 and TRBJ2-5, with 8 bases matching TRBD1. Germline lookup yields CDR1 ENHRY and CDR2 SYGVKD. Trimming took 6 bases from V and 4 from J; bases not matched to a gene: 4. This CDR3 is built from 13 residues. This chain's CDR3 is CAISLDRAETQYF. As DNA, the CDR3 is TGTGCCATCAGCCTGGACAGGGCAGAGACCCAGTACTTC.

Only one count was recorded for this clone. The chain has TRBV7-9 and TRBJ2-3, with TRBD2 matching over 11 bases. This CDR3 is 16 amino acids long. Germline V gives CDR1 SEHNR, CDR2 FQNEAQ (reference sequence). V shed 0 bases, J shed 5 bases, and the junction held 4 bases outside the gene matches. CDR3 DNA sequence: TGTGCCAGCAGCTTAGCACTAGCGGGAGCTTTAGATACGCAGTATTTT. This translates into CASSLALAGALDTQYF.

The table lists this clone with a count of one. Different DNA sequences within this sample yield the same CDR3. This chain links TRBV27 with TRBJ2-7, with D possibly being TRBD1 (5 bases). CDR1 and CDR2 from the germline V gene are MNHEY and SMNVEV (reference sequence). The V and J ends lost 4 bases and 5 bases respectively, with 15 bases between them. CDR3 length: 14 residues. The CDR3 region is CASSSPSGIHEQYF. The CDR3 DNA is TGTGCCAGCAGTTCCCCGTCAGGGATCCACGAGCAGTACTTC.

The chain links TRBV7-2 to TRBJ2-6; D is unclear. V dropped 1 base and J dropped 3 bases, with 10 bases sitting between them. The CDR3 extends over 16 amino acids. The germline CDR1 and CDR2 sequences are SGHTA and FQGNSA. The CDR3 nucleotides are TGTGCCAGCAGCTTAGTGAACAATTTTGGGGCCAACGTCCTGACTTTC. It is translated as CASSLVNNFGANVLTF.

This sequence joins TRBV5-1 and TRBJ2-5; D might be TRBD2 (6 bases). V was shortened by 3 bases and J by 11 bases, with 11 bases between the two germline ends. Per the germline V gene, CDR1 is SGHRS and CDR2 is YFSETQ. The CDR3 has 11 residues. The CDR3 region is CASSSRGEQYF. CDR3 coding DNA: TGCGCCAGCAGCTCCCGCGGGGAGCAGTACTTC.